This T cell receptor (beta chain) was recorded in a study of shared clonotypes between healthy human individuals. TCRdb keeps only in-frame clones here, not all; method: immunoSEQ multiplex PCR. This repertoire shows roughly 2 million clones, 95% found once; its top ten account for 0.1% to 0.15%. V lost 4 bases, J lost 2 bases, and 13 bases lay in between. Germline CDR1 is GTSNPN and CDR2 is SVGIG (reference sequence). The CDR3 is 14 amino acids. What was sequenced was naive CD4+ T cells sorted from blood. Regarding subset: CD45RA+ positively selected. The receptor was isolated from a man younger than 35 in good health. This chain connects TRBV30 to TRBJ2-3, with D possibly matching TRBD2 (6 bases). Written as DNA, the CDR3 is TGTGCCTGGACCCGGGACTTATACACAGATACGCAGTATTTT. This sequence encodes CAWTRDLYTDTQYF.